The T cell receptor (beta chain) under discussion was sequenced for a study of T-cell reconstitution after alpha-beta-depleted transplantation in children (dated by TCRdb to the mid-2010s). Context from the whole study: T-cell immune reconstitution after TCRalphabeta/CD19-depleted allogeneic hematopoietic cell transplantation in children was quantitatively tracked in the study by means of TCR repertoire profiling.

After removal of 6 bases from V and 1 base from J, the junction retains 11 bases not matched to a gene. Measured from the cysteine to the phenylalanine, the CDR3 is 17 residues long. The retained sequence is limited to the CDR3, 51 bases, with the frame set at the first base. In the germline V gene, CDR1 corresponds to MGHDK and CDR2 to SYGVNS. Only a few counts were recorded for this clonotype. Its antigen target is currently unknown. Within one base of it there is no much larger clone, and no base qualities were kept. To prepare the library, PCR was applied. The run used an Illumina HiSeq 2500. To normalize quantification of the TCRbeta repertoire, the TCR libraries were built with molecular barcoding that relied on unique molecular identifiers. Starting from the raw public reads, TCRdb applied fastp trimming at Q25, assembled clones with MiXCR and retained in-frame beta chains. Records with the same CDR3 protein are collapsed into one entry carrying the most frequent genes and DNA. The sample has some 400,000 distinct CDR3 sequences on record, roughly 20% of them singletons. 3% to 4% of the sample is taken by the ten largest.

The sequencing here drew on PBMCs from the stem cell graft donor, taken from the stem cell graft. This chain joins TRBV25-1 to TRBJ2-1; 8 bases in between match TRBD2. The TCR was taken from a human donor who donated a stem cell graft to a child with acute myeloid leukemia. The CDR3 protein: CASSSTGGGPSYNEQFF. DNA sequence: TGTGCCAGCAGCAGCACGGGGGGGGGCCCATCCTACAATGAGCAGTTCTTC.